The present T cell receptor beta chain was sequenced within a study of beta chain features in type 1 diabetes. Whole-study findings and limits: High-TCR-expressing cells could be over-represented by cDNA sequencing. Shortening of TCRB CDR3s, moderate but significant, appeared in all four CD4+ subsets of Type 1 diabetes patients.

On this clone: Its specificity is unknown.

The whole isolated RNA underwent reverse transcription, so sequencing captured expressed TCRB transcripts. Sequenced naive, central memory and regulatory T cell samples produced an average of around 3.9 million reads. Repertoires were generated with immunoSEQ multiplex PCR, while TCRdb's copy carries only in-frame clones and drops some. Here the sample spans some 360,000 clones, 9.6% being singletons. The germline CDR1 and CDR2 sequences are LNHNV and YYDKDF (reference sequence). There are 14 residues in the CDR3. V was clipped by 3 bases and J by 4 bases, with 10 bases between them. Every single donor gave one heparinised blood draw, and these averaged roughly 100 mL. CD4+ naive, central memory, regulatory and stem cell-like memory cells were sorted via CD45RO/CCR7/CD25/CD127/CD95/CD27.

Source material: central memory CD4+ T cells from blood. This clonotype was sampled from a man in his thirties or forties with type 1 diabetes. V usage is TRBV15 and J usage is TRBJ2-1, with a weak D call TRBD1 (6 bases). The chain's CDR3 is CATSSNREYNEQFF. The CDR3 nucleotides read TGTGCCACCAGCAGCAACAGGGAGTACAATGAGCAGTTCTTC.